The clone carrying this TCR beta chain is a singleton in its sample. Its antigen is as yet unknown. The PCR made use of 60 Vbeta and 13 Jbeta primers. Generated by immunoSEQ multiplex PCR, the TCRdb table keeps only in-frame clones and is missing some. The sample gives approximately 120,000 clones, around 72% of which show up once; more than 3% is in the top ten. Germline loops: CDR1 SGHTA, CDR2 FQGNSA. Trimming cost V 4 bases and J 5 bases, with 11 bases left between them. There are 13 residues in the CDR3. This specimen belongs to a study of cytomegalovirus exposure and HLA in healthy donors. Overall study findings and caveats: Segments of the TCR beta V type were, in most cases, productive about 87% or about 30% of the time in an earlier analysis. A list of approximately 160 TCR beta chains associated with cytomegalovirus was given.

This receptor was taken from a man aged 25-40 years in good health and CMV-seronegative. Sequenced: PBMCs. This chain links TRBV7-2 with TRBJ1-2; no firm D call. DNA of the CDR3: TGTGCCAGCAGCTCCCAGACTATTTATGGCTACACCTTC. This encodes CASSSQTIYGYTF.